This paragraph reports one T cell receptor (beta chain). Its specificity is unknown. This CDR3 has 14 amino acids. In germline, CDR1 is MNHEY, CDR2 SMNVEV (reference sequence). Trimming at V came to 6 bases and at J to 1 base, leaving 5 bases not matched to a gene. The data originate from a study of T cell responses to AZD1222 COVID-19 vaccine. Whole-study findings and limits: Spike-specific TCR breadth and depth grew following two AZD1222 doses. Nearly half of the spike-specific TCRs reportedly recognize variant regions that carry no mutations.

Clones were sequenced by immunoSEQ multiplex PCR, and TCRdb holds only the in-frame ones, with some missing. The table records 150,000 to 200,000 clones, around 93% of them present only once. The source was peripheral blood, collected on day 0 of AZD1222 vaccination. The chain links TRBV27 to TRBJ2-7; 8 bases align to TRBD1. This clonotype was sampled from an adult in good health. In DNA, the CDR3 is TGTGCCAGCAGCACCCAGGGGGCGTCCTACGAGCAGTACTTC. This translates into CASSTQGASYEQYF.